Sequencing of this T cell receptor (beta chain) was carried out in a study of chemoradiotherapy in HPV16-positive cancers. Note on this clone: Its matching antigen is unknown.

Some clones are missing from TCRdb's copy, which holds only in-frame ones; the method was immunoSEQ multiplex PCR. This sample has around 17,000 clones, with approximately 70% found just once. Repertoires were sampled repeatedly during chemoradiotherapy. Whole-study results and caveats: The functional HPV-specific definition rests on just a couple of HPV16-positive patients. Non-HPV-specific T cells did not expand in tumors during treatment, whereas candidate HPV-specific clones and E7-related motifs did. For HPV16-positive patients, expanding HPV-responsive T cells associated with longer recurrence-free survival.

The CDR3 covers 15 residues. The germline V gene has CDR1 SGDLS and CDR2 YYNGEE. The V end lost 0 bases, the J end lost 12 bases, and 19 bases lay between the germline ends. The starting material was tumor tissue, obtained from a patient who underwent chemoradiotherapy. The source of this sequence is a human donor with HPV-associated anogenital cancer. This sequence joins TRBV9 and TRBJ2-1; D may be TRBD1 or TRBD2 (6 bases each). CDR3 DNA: TGTGCCAGCAGCGTAGAGGGGGTTGGCGGAGGGGGGCAGTTCTTC. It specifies CASSVEGVGGGGQFF.